The 3 T cell receptor beta chains below all came from one sample that was sequenced in a study of blood T cells in healthy people across ages (dated by TCRdb to about 2015). Library prep was done by 5' RACE. Sequencing used an Illumina HiSeq 2500. The second PCR ran for about 7 to 11 cycles and used a J-beta primer mix along with a sample-barcoded 5' primer. TCRdb redid the processing of the public reads, applying fastp at Q25 and MiXCR, and retained in-frame beta chains. Rows with one shared CDR3 protein collapse into an entry with the most common genes and DNA. The table for this sample lists 900,000 to 950,000 distinct CDR3 sequences; around 29% of them were counted only once. Roughly a tenth of the sample comes from the top ten. The sample was also linked to a second study, of T cells of mothers and their children.

The sequencing input was blood. The receptor set was obtained from a woman between 40 and 55 years old in good health.

On this clonotype: Its ends do not fully match the called genes, so a read error is possible. V usage is TRBV29-1 and J usage is TRBJ1-2; 11 bases match TRBD1. The CDR3 contains 15 residues. Germline loops: CDR1 SQVTM, CDR2 ANQGSEA. The CDR3 sequence is CGVVVGGQGVHGYTF. CDR3 nucleotide sequence: TGCGGCGTTGTCGTCGGGGGACAGGGGGTTCATGGCTACACCTTC. The full variable domain, rest sourced from reference TRBV29-1 and TRBJ1-2, is SAVISQKPSRDICQRGTSLTIQCQVDSQVTMMFWYRQQPGQSLTLIATANQGSEATYESGFVIDKFPISRPNLTFSTLTVSNMSPEDSSIYLCGVVVGGQGVHGYTFGSGTRLTVV.

In this sample, this clonotype turned up a few times. The J gene is TRBJ1-4, the V gene TRBV7-4; D is possibly TRBD1 (6 bases). Germline V lookup: CDR1 SGHVT, CDR2 SQSDAQ. The CDR3 totals 15 residues. The V and J ends lost 3 bases and 7 bases respectively, with 15 bases between them. CDR3 region: CASSFHRVWGEKLFF. The CDR3 DNA sequence: TGTGCCAGCAGCTTCCACAGGGTCTGGGGTGAAAAACTGTTTTTT.

The genes are TRBV4-1 and TRBJ2-1, with D unclear. Germline CDR1 reads MGHRA; CDR2 reads YSYEKL. With 0 bases removed from V and 11 bases from J, the gap between germline ends came to 11 bases. The length of the CDR3 is 13 residues. The DNA of the CDR3 is TGCGCCAGCAGCCAAGATCTCGTGGCGCAGCAGTTCTTC. Translated, it gives CASSQDLVAQQFF.